Listed here are 26 T cell receptor beta chains from one sample, sequenced in a study of OX40 agonist ivuxolimab in advanced cancers. Profiled with immunoSEQ multiplex PCR; TCRdb holds only in-frame clones, not every one. The table lists tens of thousands of clones, approximately 84% of them singletons. The sequencing used CD4+ or CD8+ T cells sorted from blood, collected in a trial of the OX40 agonist ivuxolimab. The receptor set was obtained from an adult with an advanced solid tumor such as melanoma, head and neck, liver or kidney cancer.

The genes are TRBV27 and TRBJ2-2; 13 bases align to TRBD2. This CDR3 is 20 amino acids long. Germline V gene lookup returns CDR1 MNHEY and CDR2 SMNVEV (reference sequence). With V trimmed by 5 bases and J by 3 bases, 15 bases remained unmatched. The CDR3 sequence is CASSAEGGLAGVFDTGELFF. CDR3 coding DNA: TGTGCCAGCAGTGCCGAAGGAGGACTAGCGGGAGTATTTGACACCGGGGAGCTGTTTTTT.

The chain links TRBV9 to TRBJ2-7; 9 nucleotides match TRBD2. The CDR3 is 15 residues long. V gave up 5 bases and J gave up 5 bases; unmatched junction bases: 11. Germline values: CDR1 SGDLS, CDR2 YYNGEE. The CDR3 loop is CASSFSGSRSNEQYF. As DNA, the CDR3 is TGTGCCAGCAGTTTTAGCGGGAGCCGAAGTAACGAGCAGTACTTC.

The V and J genes are TRBV5-1 and TRBJ1-2; TRBD1 agrees at 8 bases. CDR1 SGHRS and CDR2 YFSETQ come from the germline V gene. CDR3 length equals 13 residues. The V and J ends lost 6 bases and 4 bases, in that order; junction bases with no gene match: 5. In DNA form, the CDR3 reads TGCGCCAGCACTGGACAGGGTGGCTATGGCTACACCTTC. Protein product: CASTGQGGYGYTF.

The rearrangement links TRBV6-5 to TRBJ2-5, with 9 bases lining up with TRBD1. The junction had 4 bases not matched to a gene; V was cut back by 6 bases and J by 5 bases. Germline loops: CDR1 MNHEY, CDR2 SVGAGI. The CDR3 contains 13 residues. For the CDR3, the DNA is TGTGCCAGCAGAGGGACAGGGAGGGAGACCCAGTACTTC. It codes for CASRGTGRETQYF.

This rearrangement joins TRBV11-3 to TRBJ1-1; D unclear. Germline CDR1 and CDR2: SGHNT and YENEEA. The CDR3 spans 12 residues. The ends were cut back, 5 bases at V and 8 bases at J, with 12 bases in the middle. DNA for the CDR3: TGTGCCAGCAGCCCCAGTGTCGGGGAAGCTTTCTTT. Encoded protein: CASSPSVGEAFF.

The CDR3: CASSSAGTDTDTQYF. In DNA form, the CDR3 reads TGCGCCAGCAGCTCTGCCGGGACAGACACAGATACGCAGTATTTT. The rearrangement links TRBV5-1 to TRBJ2-3; 7 bases are a match to TRBD1. Trimming removed 3 bases from V and 2 bases from J; junction bases left unmatched: 6. In germline, CDR1 is SGHRS, CDR2 YFSETQ. The CDR3 contains 15 residues.

This chain joins TRBV5-5 and TRBJ1-5, with D tentatively TRBD1 (5 bases). Per the germline V gene, CDR1 is SGHKS and CDR2 is YYEKEE (reference sequence). This CDR3 has 15 amino acids. The germline V and J ends were trimmed by 4 bases and 2 bases, with 13 bases remaining between them. CDR3 sequence (DNA): TGTGCCAGCAGCCTCGCCAGGGATGGCAATCAGCCCCAGCATTTT. This gives the protein CASSLARDGNQPQHF.

The chain employs TRBV6-6 and TRBJ2-7, with 8 positions matching TRBD1. CDR1 is MNHNY, CDR2 SVGAGI, per germline (reference sequence). Trimming took 2 bases from V and 5 from J; bases not matched to a gene: 8. The CDR3 length is 15 residues. The CDR3 sequence: CASSYGQGAGDEQYF. The CDR3 DNA is TGTGCCAGCAGTTACGGGCAGGGGGCCGGGGACGAGCAGTACTTC.

This rearrangement joins TRBV28 to TRBJ1-2; 7 bases fit TRBD1. The CDR3 is 14 residues long. From germline, CDR1 is MDHEN and CDR2 SYDVKM. Unmatched junction bases numbered 6, after V lost 2 bases and J lost 6 bases. The CDR3: CASSLGQGVDGYTF. The CDR3 DNA follows: TGTGCCAGCAGTTTAGGGCAGGGGGTAGATGGCTACACCTTC.

A single count supports this clone. A junction end diverges from the germline sequence, so it may reflect a read error. The chain recombines TRBV6-6 with TRBJ2-7; 7 positions agree with TRBD2. Germline values: CDR1 MNHNY, CDR2 SVGAGI (reference sequence). The CDR3 loop spans 13 amino acids. DNA for the CDR3: TGTGCCACCGAGCAGCGGGGCGGCTACGAGCAGCACTTC. Protein product: CATEQRGGYEQHF.

The chain joins TRBV11-1 to TRBJ2-1; 8 positions agree with TRBD1. Per germline, CDR1 SGHAT and CDR2 FQDESV (reference sequence). This CDR3 is built from 14 residues. The V gene end was trimmed by 4 bases and the J gene end by 5 bases; junction bases not matched to a gene: 4. CDR3 sequence (DNA): TGTGCCAGCAGCTGGGGCAGGGGGCACAATGAGCAGTTCTTC. This encodes CASSWGRGHNEQFF.

The J gene is TRBJ2-2, the V gene TRBV29-1; D unresolved. Germline CDR1 reads SQVTM; CDR2 reads ANQGSEA. CDR3 length equals 12 residues. The V end was cut by 7 bases, the J end by 3 bases, with 9 bases between. Written as DNA, the CDR3 is TGCAGCGGATTGAGTCACACCGGGGAGCTGTTTTTT. Its protein product is CSGLSHTGELFF.

The chain couples TRBV5-5 to TRBJ1-4, with 11 positions matching TRBD1. The CDR3 runs 16 residues. The ends lost 2 bases at V and 7 bases at J; junction bases unmatched: 7. Germline loops: CDR1 SGHKS, CDR2 YYEKEE (reference sequence). The CDR3 nucleotides are TGTGCCAGCAGCTTCATTGGACAGGGGGCAGGTGAAAAACTGTTTTTT. Protein sequence: CASSFIGQGAGEKLFF.

This chain connects TRBV7-9 to TRBJ2-1; 11 bases map to TRBD2. Germline CDR1 is SEHNR and CDR2 is FQNEAQ (reference sequence). The CDR3 consists of 13 residues. V was pared by 6 bases and J by 9 bases, with 4 bases of the junction left unmatched. The CDR3 region has the DNA TGTGCCAGCAGACTTCTAGCGGGAGGTGAGCAGTTCTTC. It encodes CASRLLAGGEQFF.

The chain employs TRBV25-1 and TRBJ2-1; D unclear. The germline CDR1 and CDR2 sequences are MGHDK and SYGVNS. This CDR3 spans 12 amino acids. Trimming cost V 3 bases and J 8 bases, with 8 bases left between them. This chain's CDR3 is CASSDALDEQFF. The CDR3 nucleotides are TGTGCCAGCAGTGACGCATTGGATGAGCAGTTCTTC.

The chain employs TRBV5-4 and TRBJ1-5; possible D gene TRBD1, 5 bases. CDR3 size: 13 residues. From germline, CDR1 is SGHNT and CDR2 YYREEE (reference sequence). Trimming took off 0 bases at V and 10 bases at J, with 11 bases between the two ends. This CDR3 reads CASSLEGARPQHF. The CDR3 DNA sequence: TGTGCCAGCAGCTTGGAAGGGGCTAGACCCCAGCATTTT.

V usage is TRBV29-1 and J usage is TRBJ2-2, with 13 bases identical to TRBD2. Trimming at V came to 4 bases and at J to 4 bases, leaving 3 bases not matched to a gene. Germline V lookup: CDR1 SQVTM, CDR2 ANQGSEA. The CDR3 sequence is 15 residues long. The CDR3 nucleotides are TGCAGCGTTGGGACTAGCGGGAGCAGCACCGGGGAGCTGTTTTTT. Translation gives CSVGTSGSSTGELFF.

Judged by abundance, this clone is medium-sized. The CDR3 here is CASSFSTDTQYF. The CDR3 region has the DNA TGTGCCAGCAGCTTTAGCACAGATACGCAGTATTTT. J is TRBJ2-3 and V is TRBV5-6; D gene ambiguous. The CDR3 length is 12 residues. V was pared by 2 bases and J by 0 bases, with 1 base between. CDR1 and CDR2 from the germline V gene are SGHDT and YYEEEE.

The CDR3 DNA reads TGTGCCAGCCTCAGGACAGGAGAGAGTAACGAGCAGTACTTC. Translation: CASLRTGESNEQYF. The chain recombines TRBV5-4 with TRBJ2-7, with 7 bases that match TRBD1. V shed 7 bases, J shed 5 bases, and the junction held 12 bases outside the gene matches. Looked up from germline, CDR1 is SGHNT and CDR2 is YYREEE (reference sequence). The CDR3 spans 14 residues.

The chain couples TRBV5-8 to TRBJ2-7; TRBD2 matches 9 bases. Looked up from germline, CDR1 is SGHTS and CDR2 is YDEGEE. The CDR3 is 15 residues long. V trimming: 0 bases; J trimming: 7 bases; junction bases outside the gene matches: 8. CDR3 sequence (DNA): TGTGCCAGCAGCTTGGGGGGAGCGGGAGGTGAGGAGCAGTACTTC. The encoded protein is CASSLGGAGGEEQYF.

This clone occurred a few times. This chain uses TRBV5-1 with TRBJ1-5; D uncertain. This CDR3 has 13 amino acids. Per germline, CDR1 SGHRS and CDR2 YFSETQ. V lost 1 base to trimming and J lost 1 base, with 3 bases between them. CDR3 in amino acids: CASSLSSNQPQHF. The CDR3 nucleotides read TGCGCCAGCAGCTTGTCGAGCAATCAGCCCCAGCATTTT.

This chain joins TRBV15 and TRBJ1-1; 7 nucleotides match TRBD1. CDR3 length: 13 amino acids. Per germline, CDR1 LNHNV and CDR2 YYDKDF (reference sequence). The trim removed 0 bases at V and 7 bases at J, leaving 2 bases unmatched. In DNA form, the CDR3 reads TGTGCCACCAGCAGAGACAGGGACAGTGAAGCTTTCTTT. Its protein product is CATSRDRDSEAFF.

This clone occurred a few times. At the DNA level, this CDR3 is encoded by other sequences in the same sample as well. The chain links TRBV7-2 to TRBJ1-5; the D gene is possibly TRBD1 (6 bases). Trimming took off 2 bases at V and 7 bases at J, with 12 bases between the two ends. CDR3 length equals 14 residues. CDR1 and CDR2 (germline): SGHTA, FQGNSA. The CDR3 DNA follows: TGTGCCAGCAGCTTAACCGGGGGCGGACAGCCCCAGCATTTT. It translates to CASSLTGGGQPQHF.

V usage is TRBV5-6 and J usage is TRBJ2-5, with D unclear. With 0 bases removed from V and 3 bases from J, the gap between germline ends came to 9 bases. CDR1 is SGHDT, CDR2 YYEEEE, per germline. This CDR3 has 14 residues. The CDR3 region has the DNA TGTGCCAGCAGCTTGGCCACCCTCGAAGAGACCCAGTACTTC. This codes for CASSLATLEETQYF.

The CDR3 DNA follows: TGTGCCCGCGGTGGAGAAGGCAGCAATCAGCCCCAGCATTTT. Translating gives CARGGEGSNQPQHF. This chain connects TRBV2 to TRBJ1-5; D uncertain. Germline-derived CDR1 and CDR2 are SNHLY and FYNNEI. This CDR3 spans 14 amino acids. The germline V and J ends were trimmed by 11 bases and 1 base, with 15 bases remaining between them.

This clone was picked up a small number of times. V usage is TRBV6-5 and J usage is TRBJ2-7; possibly TRBD2 for D (7 bases). V was trimmed by 6 bases and J by 6 bases, leaving 21 bases between them. Germline V gene data show CDR1 as MNHEY and CDR2 as SVGAGI. The CDR3 has 15 amino acids. CDR3 coding DNA: TGTGCCAGCAGCCAAGGGGGACTAAAGGTGACCGAGCAGTACTTC. Translated, it gives CASSQGGLKVTEQYF.